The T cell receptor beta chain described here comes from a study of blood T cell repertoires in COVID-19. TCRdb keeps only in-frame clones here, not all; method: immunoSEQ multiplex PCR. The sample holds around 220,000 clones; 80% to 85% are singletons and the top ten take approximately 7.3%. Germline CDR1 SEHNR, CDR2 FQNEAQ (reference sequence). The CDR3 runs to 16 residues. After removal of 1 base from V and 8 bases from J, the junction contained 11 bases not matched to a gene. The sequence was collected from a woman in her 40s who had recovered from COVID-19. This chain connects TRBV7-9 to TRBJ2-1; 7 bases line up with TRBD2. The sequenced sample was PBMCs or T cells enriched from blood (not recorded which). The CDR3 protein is CASSLGGRVSWDEQFF. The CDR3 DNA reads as TGTGCCAGCAGCTTAGGAGGGAGGGTCTCCTGGGATGAGCAGTTCTTC.